The 17 T cell receptor beta chains listed next were all sequenced from one sample in a study of CD8 T cells in Susac syndrome. The RNA, roughly 0.45 to 1 ug, was put through reverse transcription using random hexamers. Using its own MiXCR run on the immunoSEQ multiplex PCR reads, TCRdb lists one record per CDR3 protein. This sample yields about 200,000 distinct CDR3 sequences, of which over 90% are seen a single time; around 0.082% belongs to the top ten. The sample taken for sequencing was CD4+ T cells from PBMCs. The receptors shown here come from a human donor with multiple sclerosis.

The rearrangement links TRBV11-2 to TRBJ2-7; 9 bases agree with TRBD1. This CDR3 comprises 15 residues. CDR1 is SGHAT and CDR2 is FQNNGV in the germline V gene. V lost 5 bases, J lost 3 bases, and 8 bases stayed unmatched. CDR3: CASSRKGTGSYEQYF. CDR3 coding DNA: TGTGCCAGCAGCCGAAAAGGGACAGGGAGCTACGAGCAGTACTTC.

Concerning this clonotype itself: The CDR3 does not end in the conserved phenylalanine or tryptophan, so this is likely a read error. The DNA is left out, because the CDR3 cannot be placed on it with certainty; the CDR3 is given as TCRdb lists it. V gene TRBV29-1 combines with J gene TRBJ1-1; the listed D gene, TRBD1, was not tested against the DNA. CDR1 and CDR2 (germline): SQVTM, ANQGSEA. Ends included, the CDR3 has 13 residues. The CDR3 sequence is CSVSSGKEGTREI.

This clonotype was picked up one time. The CDR3 region has the DNA TGTGCCTGGAGAACGGGGGGCTTAAATGAAAAACTGTTTTTT. Protein sequence: CAWRTGGLNEKLFF. V is TRBV30 and J is TRBJ1-4, with D perhaps matching TRBD1 (6 bases). V dropped 3 bases and J dropped 5 bases, with 13 bases sitting between them. CDR3 length: 14 amino acids. Germline CDR1 reads GTSNPN; CDR2 reads SVGIG (reference sequence).

The chain recombines TRBV29-1 with TRBJ1-3; possible D gene TRBD1, 5 bases. Germline CDR1 is SQVTM and CDR2 is ANQGSEA. This CDR3 has 14 residues. V shed 2 bases and J shed 7 bases, with 15 bases lying between them. The CDR3 nucleotides are TGCAGCGTTGAAAGGGGTTTTTCGTGGAACACCATATATTTT. Translating it yields CSVERGFSWNTIYF. Variable domain in full (rest from reference TRBV29-1 and TRBJ1-3): SAVISQKPSRDICQRGTSLTIQCQVDSQVTMMFWYRQQPGQSLTLIATANQGSEATYESGFVIDKFPISRPNLTFSTLTVSNMSPEDSSIYLCSVERGFSWNTIYFGEGSWLTVV.

The chain recombines TRBV29-1 with TRBJ1-1; the match to TRBD1 covers 7 bases. Germline loops: CDR1 SQVTM, CDR2 ANQGSEA. The ends lost 8 bases at V and 1 base at J; junction bases unmatched: 4. There are 12 residues in the CDR3. This chain's CDR3 is CSRGQSNTEAFF. In nucleotides, the CDR3 is TGCAGCAGGGGACAGTCGAACACTGAAGCTTTCTTT. Full variable domain (remainder filled in from reference TRBV29-1 and TRBJ1-1): SAVISQKPSRDICQRGTSLTIQCQVDSQVTMMFWYRQQPGQSLTLIATANQGSEATYESGFVIDKFPISRPNLTFSTLTVSNMSPEDSSIYLCSRGQSNTEAFFGQGTRLTVV.

This chain connects TRBV4-1 to TRBJ2-1; 9 bases fit TRBD1. The junction had 4 bases not matched to a gene; V was cut back by 4 bases and J by 6 bases. Germline assignment: CDR1 MGHRA and CDR2 YSYEKL. The CDR3 is made up of 14 amino acids. The CDR3 DNA reads TGCGCCAGCAGCCCCCTGACAGGGGGCAATGAGCAGTTCTTC. It specifies CASSPLTGGNEQFF.

The rearrangement links TRBV20-1 to TRBJ1-2; D remains unclear. Trimming removed 5 bases at V and 2 bases at J, with 9 bases between. The length of the CDR3 is 12 residues. Germline values: CDR1 DFQATT, CDR2 SNEGSKA (reference sequence). The CDR3 sequence: CSAPRTNYGYTF. The CDR3 nucleotides read TGCAGTGCTCCCCGGACCAACTATGGCTACACCTTC.

This clonotype was seen only once. The CDR3 reads CASSNTENTGELFF. The CDR3 DNA sequence: TGCGCCAGCAGCAACACTGAGAACACCGGGGAGCTGTTTTTT. V and J are TRBV5-1 and TRBJ2-2; the D is unclear. There are 14 residues in the CDR3. Germline assignment: CDR1 SGHRS and CDR2 YFSETQ. V lost 4 bases and J 1 base, leaving 8 bases between the germline ends.

This clonotype was recorded once. The rearrangement joins TRBV2 to TRBJ2-5; D call uncertain. The V end lost 7 bases, the J end lost 5 bases, and 8 bases lay between the germline ends. This CDR3 has 11 residues. The germline gives CDR1 SNHLY, CDR2 FYNNEI. In DNA, the CDR3 is TGTGCCAGCACCCCGAAGGAGACCCAGTACTTC. Protein sequence: CASTPKETQYF.

This chain uses TRBV7-3 with TRBJ2-6; weak D call: TRBD2 (5 bases). V was clipped by 5 bases and J by 1 base, with 6 bases between them. The CDR3 loop spans 14 amino acids. Per the germline V gene, CDR1 is SGHTA and CDR2 is FQGTGA. The CDR3 DNA sequence: TGTGCCAGCAGCCGGGAATCTGGGGCCAACGTCCTGACTTTC. Translating gives CASSRESGANVLTF.

The gene calls are TRBV5-6 and TRBJ2-1; D ambiguous. The CDR3 contains 12 residues. Germline V gene data show CDR1 as SGHDT and CDR2 as YYEEEE. Deletions cut 5 bases from V and 11 bases from J, with 14 bases between. CDR3 sequence reads: CASRAALTKQFF. CDR3 sequence (DNA): TGTGCCAGCAGAGCAGCCCTAACAAAGCAGTTCTTC.

The chain couples TRBV7-3 to TRBJ2-1, with D maybe TRBD2 (5 bases). V was cut by 2 bases and J by 7 bases, with 9 bases left in between. Germline CDR1 and CDR2: SGHTA and FQGTGA. This CDR3 has 13 residues. The CDR3 DNA sequence: TGTGCCAGCAGCTTATCAATAGCGAATGAGCAGTTCTTC. This sequence encodes CASSLSIANEQFF. The full variable domain, completed using reference TRBV7-3 and TRBJ2-1, is GAGVSQTPSNKVTEKGKYVELRCDPISGHTALYWYRQSLGQGPEFLIYFQGTGAADDSGLPNDRFFAVRPEGSVSTLKIQRTERGDSAVYLCASSLSIANEQFFGPGTRLTVL.

On this clonotype itself: Germline and junction disagree at one end, which may indicate a read error. The chain joins TRBV30 to TRBJ1-1; D remains unclear. The CDR3 runs 13 residues. Germline V gene lookup returns CDR1 GTSNPN and CDR2 SVGIG (reference sequence). The CDR3 spells CAWQSSMNTETFF. CDR3 in DNA: TGTGCCTGGCAGTCGTCAATGAACACTGAAACTTTCTTT.

The chain carries TRBV11-3 and TRBJ1-3; no firm D call. Germline V CDR1 and CDR2: SGHNT, YENEEA. The V end lost 0 bases, the J end lost 0 bases, and 6 bases lay between the germline ends. The CDR3 contains 15 residues. The DNA for the CDR3 is TGTGCCAGCAGCTTAGATCCTGGCTCTGGAAACACCATATATTTT. It specifies CASSLDPGSGNTIYF.

The genes are TRBV30 and TRBJ1-1, with D possibly matching TRBD1 (6 bases). Trimming took off 0 bases at V and 11 bases at J, with 16 bases between the two ends. Per germline, CDR1 GTSNPN and CDR2 SVGIG (reference sequence). CDR3 length: 13 residues. CDR3 nucleotides: TGTGCCTGGAGTGTTGGGGGCTCCGGAATGGCTTTCTTT. Translation gives CAWSVGGSGMAFF.

The CDR3 DNA sequence: TGTGCCAGCAGTTACCGTTCGGGACAGGGGGCCCTTGGGGGAGAGACCCAGTACTTC. Its protein product is CASSYRSGQGALGGETQYF. The genes are TRBV6-5 and TRBJ2-5, with 12 bases aligning to TRBD1. Germline trimming cut 2 bases from V and 4 bases from J; bases unmatched to any gene: 14. Germline lookup yields CDR1 MNHEY and CDR2 SVGAGI. The CDR3 sequence is 19 residues long.

The chain employs TRBV15 and TRBJ2-1; D is perhaps TRBD1 or TRBD2 (6 bases each). In germline, CDR1 is LNHNV, CDR2 YYDKDF (reference sequence). The V gene lost 3 bases and the J gene lost 4 bases, with 22 bases spanning the gap. The CDR3 runs to 18 residues. DNA for the CDR3: TGTGCCACCAGCAGTCGGGGAGAGACGGGGGCTTCGTACAATGAGCAGTTCTTC. Amino acids: CATSSRGETGASYNEQFF. The complete variable domain, with remaining parts taken from reference TRBV15 and TRBJ2-1, reads DAMVIQNPRYQVTQFGKPVTLSCSQTLNHNVMYWYQQKSSQAPKLLFHYYDKDFNNEADTPDNFQSRRPNTSFCFLDIRSPGLGDTAMYLCATSSRGETGASYNEQFFGPGTRLTVL.